This T cell receptor beta chain was found in a study of T cell responses to AZD1222 COVID-19 vaccine. Looking at the study overall: Pooled samples include second doses given at about 4 or 12 weeks.

Study-wide findings and caveats: The study reported that nearly half of spike-specific TCRs target unmutated variant regions. With dominance at 160-218 and 743-854, vaccine-associated CD4 TCRs spanned spike.

This CDR3 has 12 amino acids. Trimming cost V 6 bases and J 1 base, with 9 bases left between them. CDR1 is GTSNPN, CDR2 SVGIG, per germline (reference sequence). The sample holds one count of this clone. Its antigen is undetermined. Some clones are missing from TCRdb's copy, which holds only in-frame ones; the method was immunoSEQ multiplex PCR. The table shows some 150,000 clones, with under 95% occurring only once. Sequencing used peripheral blood, obtained on day 0 of AZD1222 vaccination. The chain has TRBV30 and TRBJ1-1, with D maybe TRBD1 (6 bases). The source is an adult in good health. CDR3 sequence (DNA): TGTGCCTGTTTGGACAGGAACACTGAAGCTTTCTTT. Its protein is CACLDRNTEAFF.